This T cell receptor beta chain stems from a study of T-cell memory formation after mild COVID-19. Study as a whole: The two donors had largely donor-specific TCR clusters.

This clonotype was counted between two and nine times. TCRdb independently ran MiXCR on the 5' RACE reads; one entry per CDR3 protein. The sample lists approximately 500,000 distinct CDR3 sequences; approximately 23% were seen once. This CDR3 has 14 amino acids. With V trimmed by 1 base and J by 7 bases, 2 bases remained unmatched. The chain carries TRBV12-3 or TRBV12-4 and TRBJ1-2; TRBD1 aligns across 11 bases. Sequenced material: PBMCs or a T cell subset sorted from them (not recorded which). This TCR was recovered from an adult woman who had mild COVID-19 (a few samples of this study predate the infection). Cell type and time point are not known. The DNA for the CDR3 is TGTGCCAGCAGTTTAGGGACAGGGGGCTCTGGCTACACCTTC. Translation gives CASSLGTGGSGYTF.